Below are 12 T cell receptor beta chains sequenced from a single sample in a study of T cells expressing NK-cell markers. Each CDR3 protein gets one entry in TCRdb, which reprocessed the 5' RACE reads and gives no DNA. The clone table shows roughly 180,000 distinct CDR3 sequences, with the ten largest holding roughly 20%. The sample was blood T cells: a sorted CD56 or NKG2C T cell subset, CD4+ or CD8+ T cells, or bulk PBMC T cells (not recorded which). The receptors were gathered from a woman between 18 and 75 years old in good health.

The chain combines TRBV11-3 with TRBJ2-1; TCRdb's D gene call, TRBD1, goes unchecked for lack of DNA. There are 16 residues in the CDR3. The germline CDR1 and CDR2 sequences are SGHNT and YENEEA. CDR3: CASSPDGQGGYNEQFF.

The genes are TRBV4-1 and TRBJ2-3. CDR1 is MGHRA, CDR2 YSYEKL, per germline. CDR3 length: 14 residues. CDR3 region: CASSQDRITDTQYF.

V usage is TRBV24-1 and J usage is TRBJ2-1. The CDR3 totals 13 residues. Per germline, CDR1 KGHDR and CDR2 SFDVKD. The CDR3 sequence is CATSDQPYNEQFF.

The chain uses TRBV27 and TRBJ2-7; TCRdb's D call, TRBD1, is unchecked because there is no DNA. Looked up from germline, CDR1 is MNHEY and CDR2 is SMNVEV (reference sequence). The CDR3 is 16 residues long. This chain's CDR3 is CASSLGGQGFYYEQYF.

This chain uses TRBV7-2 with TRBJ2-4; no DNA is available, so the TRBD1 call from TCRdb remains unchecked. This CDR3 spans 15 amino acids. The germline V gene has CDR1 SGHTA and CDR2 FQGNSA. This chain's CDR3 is CASSSPGTGENIQYF. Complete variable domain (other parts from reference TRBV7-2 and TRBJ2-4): GAGVSQSPSNKVTEKGKDVELRCDPISGHTALYWYRQSLGQGLEFLIYFQGNSAPDKSGLPSDRFSAERTGGSVSTLTIQRTQQEDSAVYLCASSSPGTGENIQYFGAGTRLSVL.

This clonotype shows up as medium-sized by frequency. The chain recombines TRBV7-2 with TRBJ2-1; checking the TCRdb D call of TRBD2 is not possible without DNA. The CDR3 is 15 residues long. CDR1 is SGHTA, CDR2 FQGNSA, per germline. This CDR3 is CASSSTSGQYNEQFF.

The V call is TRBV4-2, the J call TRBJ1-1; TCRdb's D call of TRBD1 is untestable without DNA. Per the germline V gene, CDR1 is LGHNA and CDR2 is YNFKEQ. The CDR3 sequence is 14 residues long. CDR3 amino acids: CASSQELRGTEAFF.

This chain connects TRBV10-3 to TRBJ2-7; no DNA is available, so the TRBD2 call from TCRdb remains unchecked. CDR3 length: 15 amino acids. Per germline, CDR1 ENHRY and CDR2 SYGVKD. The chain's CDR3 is CAISESVRAVNEQYF.

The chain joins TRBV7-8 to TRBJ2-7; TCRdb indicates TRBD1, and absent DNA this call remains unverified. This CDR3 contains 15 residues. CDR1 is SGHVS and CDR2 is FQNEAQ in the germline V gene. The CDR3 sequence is CASSTRWTGKYEQYF.

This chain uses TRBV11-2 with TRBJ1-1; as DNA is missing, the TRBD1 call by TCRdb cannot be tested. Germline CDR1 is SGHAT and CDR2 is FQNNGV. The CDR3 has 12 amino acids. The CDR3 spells CASNAGGPEAFF.

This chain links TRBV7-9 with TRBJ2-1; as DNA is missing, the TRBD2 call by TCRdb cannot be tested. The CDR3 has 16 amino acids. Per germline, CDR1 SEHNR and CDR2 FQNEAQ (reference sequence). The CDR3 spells CASSLGAGRPYNEQFF. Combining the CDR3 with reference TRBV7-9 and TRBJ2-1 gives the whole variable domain DTGVSQNPRHKITKRGQNVTFRCDPISEHNRLYWYRQTLGQGPEFLTYFQNEAQLEKSRLLSDRFSAERPKGSFSTLEIQRTEQGDSAMYLCASSLGAGRPYNEQFFGPGTRLTVL.

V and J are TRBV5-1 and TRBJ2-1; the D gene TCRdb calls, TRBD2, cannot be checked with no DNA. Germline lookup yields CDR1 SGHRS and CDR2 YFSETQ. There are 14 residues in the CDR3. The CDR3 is CASSLMGPENEQFF.